In this sample, the clone carrying this T cell receptor (beta chain) turned up a few times. Antigen: not known. An Oncomine TCR Beta short-read assay was used to sequence the DNA from cultured CD4+ T cells. Researchers extracted genomic DNA from CD4+ T cells that had been cultured. TCRdb redid the calling of the PCR reads with MiXCR, one entry per CDR3 protein. The sample has about 9,600 distinct CDR3 sequences, roughly 26% seen once. The source of the sample is a study of vaccination and CD4 T cells after COVID-19. Looking at the study overall: Six male and four female convalescents took part, two of them Hispanic.

Germline assignment: CDR1 DFQATT and CDR2 SNEGSKA (reference sequence). This CDR3 is built from 12 residues. V gave up 2 bases and J gave up 9 bases; unmatched junction bases: 4. Treatment here: roughly ten-day PBMC culture with coronavirus spike peptide pools or control peptides (ViraFEST assay). ViraFEST expanded antigen-specific T cells with peptide pools, then sequenced TCRs. The chain recombines TRBV20-1 with TRBJ2-1; 7 bases agree with TRBD1. This specimen was CD4+ T cells from blood, cultured in vitro, taken after SARS-CoV-2 vaccination. This receptor was obtained from a human donor who had recovered from COVID-19. The CDR3: CSARRTGREQFF. CDR3 in DNA: TGCAGTGCTAGACGGACAGGACGTGAGCAGTTCTTC.